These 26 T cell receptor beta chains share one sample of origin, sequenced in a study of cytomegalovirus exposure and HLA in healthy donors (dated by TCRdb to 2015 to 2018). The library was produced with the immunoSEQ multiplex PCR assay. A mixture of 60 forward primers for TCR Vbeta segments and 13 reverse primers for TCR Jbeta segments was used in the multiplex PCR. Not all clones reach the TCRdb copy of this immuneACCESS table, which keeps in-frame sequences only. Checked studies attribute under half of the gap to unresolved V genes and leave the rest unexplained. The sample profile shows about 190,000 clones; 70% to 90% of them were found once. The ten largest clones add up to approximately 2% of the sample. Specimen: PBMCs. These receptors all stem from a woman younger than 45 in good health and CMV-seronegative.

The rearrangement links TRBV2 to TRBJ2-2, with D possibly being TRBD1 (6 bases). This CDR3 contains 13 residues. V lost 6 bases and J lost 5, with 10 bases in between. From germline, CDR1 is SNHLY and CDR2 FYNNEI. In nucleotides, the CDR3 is TGTGCCAGCAGGGACACAGGGACCGGGGAGCTGTTTTTT. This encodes CASRDTGTGELFF.

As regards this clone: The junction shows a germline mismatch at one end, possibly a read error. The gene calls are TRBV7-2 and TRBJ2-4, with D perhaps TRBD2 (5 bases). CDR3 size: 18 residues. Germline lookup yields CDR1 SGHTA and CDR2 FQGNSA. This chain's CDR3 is CASSRERSSLLAKNSQYF. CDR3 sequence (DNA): TGTGCCAGCAGCCGAGAACGCTCAAGTCTCCTAGCCAAAAACAGTCAGTACTTC.

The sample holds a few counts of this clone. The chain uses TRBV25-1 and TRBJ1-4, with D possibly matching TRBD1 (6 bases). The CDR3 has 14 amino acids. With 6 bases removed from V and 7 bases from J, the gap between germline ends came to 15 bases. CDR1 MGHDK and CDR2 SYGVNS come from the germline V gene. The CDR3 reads CASSRQVKGEKLFF. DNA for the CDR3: TGTGCCAGCAGCCGACAGGTTAAGGGTGAAAAACTGTTTTTT.

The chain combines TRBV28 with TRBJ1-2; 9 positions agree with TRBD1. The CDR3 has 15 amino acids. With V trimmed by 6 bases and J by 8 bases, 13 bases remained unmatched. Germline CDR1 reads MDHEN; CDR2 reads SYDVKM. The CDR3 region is CASSRLGDRDHGYTF. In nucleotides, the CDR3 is TGTGCCAGCAGCCGCCTGGGGGACAGGGACCACGGCTACACCTTC.

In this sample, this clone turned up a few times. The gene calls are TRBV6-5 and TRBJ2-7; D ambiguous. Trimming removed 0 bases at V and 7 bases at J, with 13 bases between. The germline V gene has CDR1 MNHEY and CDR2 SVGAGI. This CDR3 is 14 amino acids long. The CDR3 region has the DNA TGTGCCAGCAGTTACTCTTGGCGAGTGGAGGAGCAGTACTTC. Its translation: CASSYSWRVEEQYF.

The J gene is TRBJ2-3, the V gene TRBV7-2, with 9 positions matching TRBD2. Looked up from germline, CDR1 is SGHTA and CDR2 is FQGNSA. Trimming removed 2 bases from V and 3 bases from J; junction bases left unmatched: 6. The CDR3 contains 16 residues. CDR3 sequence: CASSLRSGRRTDTQYF. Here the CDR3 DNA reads TGTGCCAGCAGCTTAAGAAGCGGGAGGAGAACAGATACGCAGTATTTT.

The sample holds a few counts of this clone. The CDR3, as DNA: TGTGCCAGCAGCGTCGGGGGCGGGAGGAAGCTCTACAATGAGCAGTTCTTC. Amino acids: CASSVGGGRKLYNEQFF. This chain joins TRBV7-9 and TRBJ2-1; the match to TRBD2 covers 8 bases. From germline, CDR1 is SEHNR and CDR2 FQNEAQ (reference sequence). This CDR3 is 17 amino acids long. V was pared by 5 bases and J by 3 bases, with 12 bases of the junction left unmatched.

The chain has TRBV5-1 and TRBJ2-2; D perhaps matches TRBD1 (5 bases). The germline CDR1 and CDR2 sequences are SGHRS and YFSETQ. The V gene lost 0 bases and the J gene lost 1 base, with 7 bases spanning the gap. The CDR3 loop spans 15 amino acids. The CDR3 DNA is TGCGCCAGCAGCTTGGTAGGGGTGAACACCGGGGAGCTGTTTTTT. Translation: CASSLVGVNTGELFF.

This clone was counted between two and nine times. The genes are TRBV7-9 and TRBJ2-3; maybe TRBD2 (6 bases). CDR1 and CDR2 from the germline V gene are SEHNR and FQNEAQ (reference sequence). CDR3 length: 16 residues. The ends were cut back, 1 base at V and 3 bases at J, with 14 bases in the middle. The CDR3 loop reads CASSLEVAGRTDTQYF. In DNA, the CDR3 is TGTGCCAGCAGCTTAGAGGTGGCGGGGCGAACAGATACGCAGTATTTT.

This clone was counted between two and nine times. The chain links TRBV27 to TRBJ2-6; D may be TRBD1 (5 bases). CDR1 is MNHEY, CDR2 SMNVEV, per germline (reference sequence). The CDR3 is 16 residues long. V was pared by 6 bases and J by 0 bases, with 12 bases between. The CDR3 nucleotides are TGTGCCAGCAGACGATTCAGGGACTCTGGGGCCAACGTCCTGACTTTC. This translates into CASRRFRDSGANVLTF.

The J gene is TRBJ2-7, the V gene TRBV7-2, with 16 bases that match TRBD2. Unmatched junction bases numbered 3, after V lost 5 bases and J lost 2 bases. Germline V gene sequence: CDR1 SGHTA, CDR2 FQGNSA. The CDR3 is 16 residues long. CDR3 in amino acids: CASSPGTSGRAYEQYF. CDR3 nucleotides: TGTGCCAGCAGCCCCGGGACTAGCGGGAGGGCCTACGAGCAGTACTTC.

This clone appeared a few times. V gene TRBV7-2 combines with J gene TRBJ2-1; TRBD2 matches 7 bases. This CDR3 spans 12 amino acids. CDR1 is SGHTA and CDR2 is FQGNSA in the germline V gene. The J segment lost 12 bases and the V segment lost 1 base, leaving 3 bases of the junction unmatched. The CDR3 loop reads CASSLEAGRQFF. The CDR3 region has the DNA TGTGCCAGCAGCTTAGAAGCGGGACGGCAGTTCTTC.

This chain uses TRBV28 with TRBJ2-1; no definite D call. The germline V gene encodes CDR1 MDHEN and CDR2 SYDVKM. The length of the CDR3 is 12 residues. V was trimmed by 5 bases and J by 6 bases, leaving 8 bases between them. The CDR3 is CASSRGVNEQFF. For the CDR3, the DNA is TGTGCCAGCAGTCGCGGAGTCAATGAGCAGTTCTTC.

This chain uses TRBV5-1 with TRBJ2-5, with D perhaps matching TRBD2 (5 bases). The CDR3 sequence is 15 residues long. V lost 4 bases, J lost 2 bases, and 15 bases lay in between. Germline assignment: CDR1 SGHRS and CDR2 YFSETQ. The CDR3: CASSPAGGLQETQYF. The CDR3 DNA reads TGCGCCAGCAGCCCCGCCGGCGGACTGCAAGAGACCCAGTACTTC.

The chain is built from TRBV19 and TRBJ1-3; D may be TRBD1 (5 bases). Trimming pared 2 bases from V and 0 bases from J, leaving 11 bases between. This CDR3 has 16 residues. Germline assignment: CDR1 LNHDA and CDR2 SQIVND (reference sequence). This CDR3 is CASSISDTTSGNTIYF. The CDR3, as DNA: TGTGCCAGTAGTATATCGGACACAACCTCTGGAAACACCATATATTTT. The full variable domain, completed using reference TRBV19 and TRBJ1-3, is DGGITQSPKYLFRKEGQNVTLSCEQNLNHDAMYWYRQDPGQGLRLIYYSQIVNDFQKGDIAEGYSVSREKKESFPLTVTSAQKNPTAFYLCASSISDTTSGNTIYFGEGSWLTVV.

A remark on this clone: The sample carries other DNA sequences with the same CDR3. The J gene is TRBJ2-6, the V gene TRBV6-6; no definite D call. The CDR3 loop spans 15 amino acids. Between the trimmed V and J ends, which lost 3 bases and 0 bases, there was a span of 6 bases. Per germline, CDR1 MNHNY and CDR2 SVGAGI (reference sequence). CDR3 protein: CASSYLSSGANVLTF. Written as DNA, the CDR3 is TGTGCCAGCAGTTATCTAAGCTCTGGGGCCAACGTCCTGACTTTC.

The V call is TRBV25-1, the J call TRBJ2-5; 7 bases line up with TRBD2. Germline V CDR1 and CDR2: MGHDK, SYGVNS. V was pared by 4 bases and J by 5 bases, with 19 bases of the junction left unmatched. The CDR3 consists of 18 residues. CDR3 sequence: CASSAGLAAFIPGETQYF. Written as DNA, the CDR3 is TGTGCCAGCAGTGCCGGGCTAGCGGCCTTCATTCCGGGGGAGACCCAGTACTTC.

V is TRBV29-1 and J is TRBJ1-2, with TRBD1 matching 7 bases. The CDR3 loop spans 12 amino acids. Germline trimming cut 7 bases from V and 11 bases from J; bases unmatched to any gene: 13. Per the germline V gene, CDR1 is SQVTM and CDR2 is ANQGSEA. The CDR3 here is CSGLEAGQHYTF. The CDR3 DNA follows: TGCAGCGGGCTTGAGGCGGGACAGCATTACACCTTC. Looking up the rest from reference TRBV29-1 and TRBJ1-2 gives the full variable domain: SAVISQKPSRDICQRGTSLTIQCQVDSQVTMMFWYRQQPGQSLTLIATANQGSEATYESGFVIDKFPISRPNLTFSTLTVSNMSPEDSSIYLCSGLEAGQHYTFGSGTRLTVV.

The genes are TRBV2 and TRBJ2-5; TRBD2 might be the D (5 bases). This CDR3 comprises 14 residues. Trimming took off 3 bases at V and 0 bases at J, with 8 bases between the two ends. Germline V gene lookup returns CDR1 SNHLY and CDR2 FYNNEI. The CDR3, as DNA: TGTGCCAGCAGTGACGGGAACAACCAAGAGACCCAGTACTTC. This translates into CASSDGNNQETQYF. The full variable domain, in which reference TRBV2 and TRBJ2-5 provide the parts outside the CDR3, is EPEVTQTPSHQVTQMGQEVILRCVPISNHLYFYWYRQILGQKVEFLVSFYNNEISEKSEIFDDQFSVERPDGSNFTLKIRSTKLEDSAMYFCASSDGNNQETQYFGPGTRLLVL.

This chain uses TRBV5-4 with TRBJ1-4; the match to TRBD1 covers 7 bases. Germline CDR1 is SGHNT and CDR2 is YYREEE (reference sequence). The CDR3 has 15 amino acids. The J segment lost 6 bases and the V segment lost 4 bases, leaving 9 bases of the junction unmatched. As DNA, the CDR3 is TGTGCCAGCAGCCGTCCGGGACAGTTGGATGAAAAACTGTTTTTT. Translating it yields CASSRPGQLDEKLFF.

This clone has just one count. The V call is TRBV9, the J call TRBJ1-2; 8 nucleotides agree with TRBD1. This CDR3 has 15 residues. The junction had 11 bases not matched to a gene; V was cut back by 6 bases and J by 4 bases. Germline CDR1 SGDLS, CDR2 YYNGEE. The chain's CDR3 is CASNAQGAGFYGYTF. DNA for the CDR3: TGTGCCAGCAACGCCCAGGGGGCGGGCTTCTATGGCTACACCTTC.

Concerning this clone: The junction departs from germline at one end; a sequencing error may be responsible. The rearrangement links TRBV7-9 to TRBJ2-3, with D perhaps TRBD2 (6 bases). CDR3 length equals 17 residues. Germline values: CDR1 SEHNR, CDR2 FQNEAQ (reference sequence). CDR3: CSSSPRGWGGGTDTQYF. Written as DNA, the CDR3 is TGTTCCAGCAGCCCTAGGGGTTGGGGCGGGGGCACAGATACGCAGTATTTT. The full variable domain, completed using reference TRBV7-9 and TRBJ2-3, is DTGVSQNPRHKITKRGQNVTFRCDPISEHNRLYWYRQTLGQGPEFLTYFQNEAQLEKSRLLSDRFSAERPKGSFSTLEIQRTEQGDSAMYLCSSSPRGWGGGTDTQYFGPGTRLTVL.

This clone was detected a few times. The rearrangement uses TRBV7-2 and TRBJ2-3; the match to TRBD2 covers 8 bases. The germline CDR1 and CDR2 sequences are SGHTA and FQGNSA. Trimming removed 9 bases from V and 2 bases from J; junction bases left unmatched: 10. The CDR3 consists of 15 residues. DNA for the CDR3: TGTGCCAGTCAAACCATAGCGGGGACCACAGATACGCAGTATTTT. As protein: CASQTIAGTTDTQYF. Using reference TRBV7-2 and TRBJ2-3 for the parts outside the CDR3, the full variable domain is GAGVSQSPSNKVTEKGKDVELRCDPISGHTALYWYRQSLGQGLEFLIYFQGNSAPDKSGLPSDRFSAERTGGSVSTLTIQRTQQEDSAVYLCASQTIAGTTDTQYFGPGTRLTVL.

CDR3: CASSVLRGLGYTF. CDR3 nucleotides: TGTGCCAGCAGTGTTCTACGGGGGTTGGGCTACACCTTC. The J gene is TRBJ1-2, the V gene TRBV2; possibly TRBD1 for D (5 bases). V lost 4 bases, J lost 8 bases, and 14 bases lay in between. Germline V lookup: CDR1 SNHLY, CDR2 FYNNEI. The CDR3 totals 13 residues.

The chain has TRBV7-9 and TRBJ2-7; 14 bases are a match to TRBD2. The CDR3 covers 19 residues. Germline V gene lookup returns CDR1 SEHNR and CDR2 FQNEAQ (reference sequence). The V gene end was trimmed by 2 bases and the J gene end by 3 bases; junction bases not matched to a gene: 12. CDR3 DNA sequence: TGTGCCAGCAGCTTAAGACCCGGGACTAGCGGGAGCAGGATCTACGAGCAGTACTTC. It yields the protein CASSLRPGTSGSRIYEQYF.

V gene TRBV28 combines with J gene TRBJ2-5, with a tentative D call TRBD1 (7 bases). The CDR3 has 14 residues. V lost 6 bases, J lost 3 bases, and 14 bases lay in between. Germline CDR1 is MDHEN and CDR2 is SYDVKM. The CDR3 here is CASRLPRGEETQYF. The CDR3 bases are TGTGCCAGCAGGCTACCCAGGGGGGAAGAGACCCAGTACTTC.